The entry below gives a single T cell receptor beta chain sequence along with its context. Its antigen is still unknown. The sample belongs to a study of cytomegalovirus exposure and HLA in healthy donors. Whole-study findings and limits: A list of 150 to 200 TCR beta chains associated with cytomegalovirus was given.

Germline-derived CDR1 and CDR2 are SEHNR and FQNEAQ (reference sequence). V was pared by 2 bases and J by 4 bases, with 6 bases of the junction left unmatched. This CDR3 contains 16 residues. Amplification used 60 Vbeta primers and 13 Jbeta primers. The protocol was immunoSEQ multiplex PCR, while the TCRdb copy is restricted to in-frame clones and leaves out a portion. The table has under 250,000 clones, approximately 82% seen once. The source of this sequence is a woman aged 55-70 years in good health and CMV-seropositive. The chain recombines TRBV7-9 with TRBJ2-3, with 10 bases matching TRBD2. The sample comprised PBMCs. DNA of the CDR3: TGTGCCAGCAGCTTAAGTAGCGGGAGGAGGGCAGATACGCAGTATTTT. The encoded protein is CASSLSSGRRADTQYF.